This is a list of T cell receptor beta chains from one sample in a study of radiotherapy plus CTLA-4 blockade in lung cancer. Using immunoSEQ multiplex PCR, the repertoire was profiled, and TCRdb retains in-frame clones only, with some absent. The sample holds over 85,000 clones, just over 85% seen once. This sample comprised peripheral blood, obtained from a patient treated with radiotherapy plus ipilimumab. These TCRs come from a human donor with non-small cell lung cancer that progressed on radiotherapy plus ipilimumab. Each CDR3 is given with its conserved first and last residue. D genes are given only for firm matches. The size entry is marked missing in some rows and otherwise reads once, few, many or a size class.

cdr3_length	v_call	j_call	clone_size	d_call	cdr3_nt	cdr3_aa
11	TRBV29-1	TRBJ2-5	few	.	TGCAGCGTTGGGGGGGTGGAGACCCAGTACTTC	CSVGGVETQYF
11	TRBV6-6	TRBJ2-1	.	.	TGTGCCAGCCACGACCACAATGAGCAGTTCTTC	CASHDHNEQFF
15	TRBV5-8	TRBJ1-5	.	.	TGTGCCAGCAGCTTGGCCGGGGAGGTAGGACAGCCCCAGCATTTT	CASSLAGEVGQPQHF
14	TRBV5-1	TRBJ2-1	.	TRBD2	TGCGCCAGCAGCTACACTAGCGGGTACAATGAGCAGTTCTTC	CASSYTSGYNEQFF
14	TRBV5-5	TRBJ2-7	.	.	TGTGCCAGCAGCTTGGTTGGTCGCTCCTACGAGCAGTACTTC	CASSLVGRSYEQYF
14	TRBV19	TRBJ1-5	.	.	TGTGCCAGTAGGTTCCGGGACACCGCCAGGCCCCAGCATTTT	CASRFRDTARPQHF
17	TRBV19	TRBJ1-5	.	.	TGTGCCAGTAGTATGGTACCCTTTGGAACAGGGTGGCAGCCCCAGCATTTT	CASSMVPFGTGWQPQHF
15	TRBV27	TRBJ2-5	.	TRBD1	TGTGCCAGCAGTGCGACGGGACAGCCTGGGGAGACCCAGTACTTC	CASSATGQPGETQYF
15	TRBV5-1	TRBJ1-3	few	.	TGCGCCAGCGCGGGGGGAGCCACCTCTGGAAACACCATATATTTT	CASAGGATSGNTIYF
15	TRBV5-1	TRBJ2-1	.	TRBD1	TGCGCCAGCAGCTTGAGGGGGCCCTCCTACAATGAGCAGTTCTTC	CASSLRGPSYNEQFF
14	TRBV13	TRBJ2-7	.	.	TGTGCCAGCAGCTTAGGTGTTAGATCCTACGAGCAGTACTTC	CASSLGVRSYEQYF
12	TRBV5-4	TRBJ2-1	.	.	TGTGCCAGCAGCTTGGAGATGTATGAGCAGTTCTTC	CASSLEMYEQFF
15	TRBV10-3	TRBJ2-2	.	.	TGTGCCATCAGTTCTGTGGACAGAGACACCGGGGAGCTGTTTTTT	CAISSVDRDTGELFF
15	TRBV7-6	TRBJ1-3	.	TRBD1	TGTGCCAGCGGACAGGGGAGCCCCTCTGGAAACACCATATATTTT	CASGQGSPSGNTIYF
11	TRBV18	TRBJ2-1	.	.	TGTGCCAGCTCACCCCCGGGGGAGCAGTTCTTC	CASSPPGEQFF
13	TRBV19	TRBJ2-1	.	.	TGTGCCAGTAGCGCGGACACGAACAATGAGCAGTTCTTC	CASSADTNNEQFF
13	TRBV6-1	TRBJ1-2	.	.	TGTGCCAGCAGAAACAGGGAAGCATATGGCTACACCTTC	CASRNREAYGYTF
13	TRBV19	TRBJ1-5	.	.	TGTGCCAGTAAGTCTCTTAGCAATCAGCCCCAGCATTTT	CASKSLSNQPQHF
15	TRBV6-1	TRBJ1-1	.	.	TGTGCCAGCAGTGATAATGTACCCGCGGGCACTGAAGCTTTCTTT	CASSDNVPAGTEAFF
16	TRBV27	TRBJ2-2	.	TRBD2	TGTGCCAGCAGTTTCCTTAGCGGGGGAGCTTCCGGGGAGCTGTTTTTT	CASSFLSGGASGELFF
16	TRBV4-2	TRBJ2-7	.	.	TGTGCCAGCAGCCAAGAGGGACAAGGCGGTGCCCACGAGCAGTACTTC	CASSQEGQGGAHEQYF
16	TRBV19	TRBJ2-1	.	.	TGTGCCAGTAGTATTGGGGGAAGGGGCAACTACAATGAGCAGTTCTTC	CASSIGGRGNYNEQFF